This TCR beta chain was sequenced for a study of shared clonotypes between healthy human individuals (dated by TCRdb to between 2020 and 2021). Concerning the study at large: The cohort comprised a couple of women and a few men aged 18 to 49 years. For each donor, CD4 naive and CD4 memory were each given three plates, CD8 naive was given two plates, and CD8 memory was given one plate. To estimate repertoire size and how much clonotype sharing occurs between individuals, the study deeply sequenced the blood TCR repertoires of five healthy adults. Libraries were prepared and TCR repertoires were sequenced by different laboratories using diverse techniques, in order to increase sequencing depth and limit assay-specific biases. Leukapheresis yielded between about 0.85 and 10 billion PBMCs per donor. Paper-wide results and their limitations: Sharing across several donors was observed for approximately 5% of naive CD4, less than 4% of naive CD8, 2.3% of memory CD4, and roughly 0.4% of memory CD8 clonotypes. Because the study included a small number of donors, the genetic and exposure-history diversity represented was limited. Higher generation probabilities were observed for clonotypes shared by all four sorted-subset donors than for non-shared clonotypes. Estimated clonotype richness was generally larger for naive than for memory subsets. Sampling was restricted to blood, and TCR repertoires in tissue are likely to differ from TCR repertoires in blood. Pairwise subsampling led to the expectation that sequencing depth would affect the degree of clonotype sharing among donors. Even with the large sequencing depth, rarefaction of the sorted-subset datasets indicated that sequencing was incomplete.

The donors were healthy, HIV-negative adults with no recently reported acute infections or vaccinations. Only Caucasian adults living in Nashville, Tennessee, USA were represented among the donors. Magnetic negative selection was used to enrich CD4+ T cells, after which naive cells were positively selected on CD45RA and the negative fraction became the memory subset. Blood was collected by leukapheresis, and PBMCs were isolated by Ficoll-Histopaque density gradient centrifugation and then cryopreserved in liquid nitrogen vapor phase. Analytical flow cytometry was used to check the purity and quantity of each magnetically sorted T cell population. Genomic DNA was isolated from every sorted fraction and measured by UV absorbance on a Nanodrop 2000c. The CDR3 holds 16 amino acids from the cysteine to the phenylalanine. Only the CDR3 portion is preserved as DNA: 48 bases, with reading frame beginning at the first base. At the junction V is shortened by 1 base and J by 0 bases, with 14 bases in between. Per the germline V gene (reference sequence), GTSNPN is the CDR1 and SVGIG is the CDR2.

This clone was picked up one time. No cognate antigen has been identified for it. Qualities for individual bases were not recorded, and no much larger clone is one base off. Using the deep immunoSEQ assay, TCR CDR3 regions were amplified from genomic DNA by multiplex PCR. For each cell subset, the extracted genomic DNA was distributed evenly across all wells of several immunoSEQ 96-well plates, and each plate served as one replicate. For sorted subsets, approximately 190 ng genomic DNA, equal to tens of thousands of T cell genomes, was loaded into each replicate PCR. Purified libraries were measured with a Qubit 3.0 fluorometer, size-checked on a Bioanalyzer 2100, and measured again with the KAPA Library Quantification kit. Every immunoSEQ 96-well plate was sequenced on a dedicated single-read 150-cycle Illumina NextSeq 550 flow cell. The published analysis was carried out like this. Because the immunoSEQ output included only junctional sequences and no quality scores, the filtering could not be the same as the filtering used for full-length reads. Sequences were annotated with PyIR, a Python wrapper for IgBLAST v1.9, and V/J genes and CDR3 were assigned using IMGT germline references. Reads were removed for weak V/J assignments (E-value above 1e-6), missing CDR3, stop codons, out-of-frame junctions, or ambiguous translated residues. V3J clonotypes were defined as sequences sharing an identical inferred V gene, J gene, and CDR3 amino acid sequence. To compute the percentage overlap between repertoires, the number of shared unique clonotypes was divided by the size of the smaller repertoire. RTK rarefaction, the Chao1 estimator, and Recon v2.1 estimates of unobserved clonotypes were used to assess repertoire richness. Generation probabilities for all TCRbeta clonotypes obtained by the gDNA method from several donors were computed using OLGA. The clones in this table, taken by TCRdb from immuneACCESS, are in-frame only. Not every clone is retained; where verified, under half of the shortfall comes from an unresolved V gene, and the cause of the rest is unknown. For V, J and clone size, that table is used; D and trimming come from the DNA. This sample is represented by about 1 million clones; about 75% of them were singletons. The ten most abundant clones make up approximately 1.5% of the sample.

The clonotype was recovered from a man aged 18 to 30 in good health. Material for sequencing was memory CD4+ T cells sorted from blood. The sample's cell subset or site, from its label and the paper: CD45RA-negative fraction. The chain is assembled from TRBV30 and TRBJ2-3; a weak D assignment points to TRBD1 (7 bases agree). This receptor carries the CDR3 CAWSENRGGSTDTQYF. Read as DNA, the sequence is TGTGCCTGGAGTGAAAACAGGGGAGGAAGCACAGATACGCAGTATTTT.